The clone carrying this TCR beta chain was counted only a few times. The data were obtained in a study of shared clonotypes between healthy human individuals. Turning to the study itself: Every donor yielded three CD4 naive, three CD4 memory, two CD8 naive and one CD8 memory plate.

V was shortened by 5 bases and J by 2 bases, with 9 bases between the two germline ends. Germline CDR1 reads MNHEY; CDR2 reads SVGAGI. The CDR3 runs to 13 residues. Repertoires were generated with immunoSEQ multiplex PCR, while TCRdb's copy carries only in-frame clones and drops some. This sample has around 2,000,000 clones, with 95% found just once. The chain recombines TRBV6-5 with TRBJ2-5, with TRBD2 as a possible D gene (5 bases). This sequence was found in a man aged 18 to 30 in good health. The sequenced material came from naive CD4+ T cells sorted from blood. Subset in this sample: CD45RA+ positively selected. CDR3 protein: CASSVPGQETQYF. CDR3 nucleotides: TGTGCCAGCAGTGTCCCGGGACAAGAGACCCAGTACTTC.